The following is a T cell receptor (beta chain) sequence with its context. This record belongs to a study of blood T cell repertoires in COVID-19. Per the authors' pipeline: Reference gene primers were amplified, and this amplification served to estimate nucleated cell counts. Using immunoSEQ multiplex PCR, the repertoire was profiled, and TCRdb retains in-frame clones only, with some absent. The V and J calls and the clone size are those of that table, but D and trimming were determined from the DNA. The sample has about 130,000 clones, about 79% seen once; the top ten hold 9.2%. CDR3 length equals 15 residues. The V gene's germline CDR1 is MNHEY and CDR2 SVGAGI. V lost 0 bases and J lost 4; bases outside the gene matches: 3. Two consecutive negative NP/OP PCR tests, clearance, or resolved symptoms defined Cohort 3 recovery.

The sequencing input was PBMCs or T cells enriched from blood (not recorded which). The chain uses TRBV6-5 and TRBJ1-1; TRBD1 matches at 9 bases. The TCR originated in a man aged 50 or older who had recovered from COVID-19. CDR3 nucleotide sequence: TGTGCCAGCAGTTACTCGGGACAGGGTCGCACTGAAGCTTTCTTT. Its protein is CASSYSGQGRTEAFF.